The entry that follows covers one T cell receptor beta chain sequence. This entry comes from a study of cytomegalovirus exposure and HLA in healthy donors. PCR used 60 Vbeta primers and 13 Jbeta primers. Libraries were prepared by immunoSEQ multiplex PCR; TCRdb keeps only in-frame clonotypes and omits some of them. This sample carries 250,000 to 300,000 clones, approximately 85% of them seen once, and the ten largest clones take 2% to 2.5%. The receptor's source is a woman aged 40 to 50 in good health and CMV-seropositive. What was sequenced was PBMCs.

CDR3 residues: CASSLMAGPIYEQYF. CDR3 DNA sequence: TGTGCCAGCAGCTTAATGGCGGGCCCCATCTACGAGCAGTACTTC. The chain has TRBV7-3 and TRBJ2-7, with D perhaps TRBD2 (5 bases). The length of the CDR3 is 15 residues. Trimming took off 1 base at V and 3 bases at J, with 13 bases between the two ends. Germline V gene sequence: CDR1 SGHTA, CDR2 FQGTGA. Full variable domain (missing parts from reference TRBV7-3 and TRBJ2-7): GAGVSQTPSNKVTEKGKYVELRCDPISGHTALYWYRQSLGQGPEFLIYFQGTGAADDSGLPNDRFFAVRPEGSVSTLKIQRTERGDSAVYLCASSLMAGPIYEQYFGPGTRLTVT.